This TCR beta chain was profiled in a study of T-cell reconstitution after alpha-beta-depleted transplantation in children listed by TCRdb under 2016. In the study overall: Using TCR repertoire profiling, the study followed T-cell immune reconstitution in a quantitative way in children after TCRalphabeta/CD19-depleted allogeneic hematopoietic cell transplantation.

What this sample's treatment or condition label stands for: allogeneic hematopoietic cell transplantation with graft depleted of TCRalphabeta T cells and CD19 B cells. The transplant recipients were children given TCRalphabeta/CD19-depleted allogeneic hematopoietic cell grafts. Notes on this clonotype: The antigen it recognizes is unknown. No qualities accompany the bases; no much larger clone lies one base away.

The germline V gene (reference sequence) gives CDR1 as MNHEY and CDR2 as SMNVEV. Including the terminal cysteine and phenylalanine, the CDR3 comprises 13 residues. Only CDR3 DNA is held: 39 bases, read in frame from base 1. V drops 5 bases and J drops 7 bases, leaving 12 bases in between. Library preparation used PCR. TCRdb names Illumina HiSeq 2500 as the instrument used. Molecular barcoding was employed in the preparation of TCR libraries, with unique molecular identifiers being used to normalize TCRbeta repertoire quantification. TCRdb cleaned the public reads at Q25 with fastp, built clones with MiXCR and kept in-frame beta chains. CDR3 protein sequences are deduplicated, and each keeps its most common genes and DNA. The sample table contains a few hundred thousand distinct CDR3 sequences; only one count was recorded for over 20% of them. The ten most abundant clones make up around 9.9% of the sample.

Findings and caveats that apply to the study as a whole: The apparently early recovery of alphabetaT-cell counts about two months after transplant reportedly depended on only several hundred rapidly expanded clones that came from non-depleted graft cells. In some patients, high TCRbeta diversity at day 60 was attributed to recipient T cells and intrathymic progenitors that had survived conditioning. Over subsequent months, a decline in hyperexpanded clone frequencies was noted, and after one year, T-cell counts and TCRbeta diversity were mostly ascribed to newly produced T cells.

The chain was built from TRBV27 and TRBJ1-5; matching of 5 bases hints at TRBD1 as the D gene. The sample in question was PBMCs, mostly from graft donor cells, obtained 180 days after TCRalphabeta/CD19-depleted stem cell transplant. The clonotype originates from a male patient aged 10 to 17 who had a stem cell transplant for acute lymphoblastic leukemia, so the T cells may come from the graft donor. The CDR3 loop reads CASSILRGQPQHF. Read as DNA, the sequence is TGTGCCAGCAGTATACTCCGGGGGCAGCCCCAGCATTTT.